This T cell receptor (beta chain) originates from a study of blood T cell repertoires in COVID-19. Assignments of participants to cohorts depended upon their own reported clinical history. Either two negative PCRs, clearance, or symptom resolution qualified Cohort 3 donors as recovered. Measured with immunoSEQ multiplex PCR; TCRdb has only the in-frame clones, and not every one. The sample contains around 300,000 clones, about 89% of which appear only once. The CDR3 sequence is 13 residues long. Trimming cost V 5 bases and J 1 base, with 6 bases left between them. The germline gives CDR1 MDHEN, CDR2 SYDVKM.

The chain combines TRBV28 with TRBJ2-1; D is unclear. This clonotype originated in a woman aged 18-29 years who had recovered from COVID-19. Material for sequencing was PBMCs or T cells enriched from blood (not recorded which). The chain's CDR3 is CASSLISYNEQFF. The DNA of the CDR3 is TGTGCCAGCAGTCTAATTTCCTACAATGAGCAGTTCTTC. The full variable domain, with the rest looked up from reference TRBV28 and TRBJ2-1, is DVKVTQSSRYLVKRTGEKVFLECVQDMDHENMFWYRQDPGLGLRLIYFSYDVKMKEKGDIPEGYSVSREKKERFSLILESASTNQTSMYLCASSLISYNEQFFGPGTRLTVL.